The 2 T cell receptor beta chains presented below share a single source sample, sequenced in a study of blood T cell repertoires in COVID-19. Libraries were prepared by immunoSEQ multiplex PCR; TCRdb keeps only in-frame clonotypes and omits some of them. The repertoire consists of 70,000 to 95,000 clones, with over 80% occurring once and the leading ten covering about 10%. The sequencing input was peripheral blood. These receptors all stem from a woman aged 70-85 years with active or convalescent COVID-19.

This clone was seen just once. V gene TRBV7-2 combines with J gene TRBJ2-3; TRBD2 agrees at 10 bases. The V gene end was trimmed by 7 bases and the J gene end by 0 bases; junction bases not matched to a gene: 16. The CDR3 covers 19 residues. Germline lookup yields CDR1 SGHTA and CDR2 FQGNSA. DNA for the CDR3: TGTGCCAGCAACCAACTAGCGGGGCGGCACAATCCTAGCACAGATACGCAGTATTTT. Translated, it gives CASNQLAGRHNPSTDTQYF. Full variable domain (outside the CDR3, taken from reference TRBV7-2 and TRBJ2-3): GAGVSQSPSNKVTEKGKDVELRCDPISGHTALYWYRQSLGQGLEFLIYFQGNSAPDKSGLPSDRFSAERTGGSVSTLTIQRTQQEDSAVYLCASNQLAGRHNPSTDTQYFGPGTRLTVL.

The V gene is TRBV5-6, the J gene TRBJ2-7, with D perhaps TRBD2 (5 bases). The CDR3 is 14 residues long. Germline V CDR1 and CDR2: SGHDT, YYEEEE. V lost 0 bases and J 9 bases, leaving 16 bases between the germline ends. The CDR3, as DNA: TGTGCCAGCAGCTTGGGATTGAGGGCTGCGTCGCAGTACTTC. Translated: CASSLGLRAASQYF.